Listed below are T cell receptor beta chains from one sample, sequenced in a study of shared clonotypes between healthy human individuals. The repertoire was sequenced with immunoSEQ multiplex PCR; TCRdb's copy has only in-frame clones and lacks some. Of over 2 million clones in the sample, 85% to 95% were seen once. The sample comprised naive CD4+ T cells sorted from blood. These receptors were obtained from a man younger than 35 in good health. Both conserved end residues are part of each CDR3. A D gene is named only where the DNA matches it firmly. Size tells how often a clone was seen (once, few, many) or the class of an expanded clone, and some rows leave it out.

v_call	clone_size	j_call	d_call	cdr3_aa	cdr3_nt
TRBV30	once	TRBJ2-1	-	CAWTPGPTSNEQFF	TGTGCCTGGACCCCAGGCCCCACCTCAAATGAGCAGTTCTTC
TRBV27	-	TRBJ1-5	TRBD1	CASRPGQGFQPQHF	TGTGCCAGCAGACCGGGACAGGGTTTCCAGCCCCAGCATTTT
TRBV6-5	-	TRBJ2-7	-	CASSYSGAGGYEQYF	TGTGCCAGCAGTTACTCCGGGGCCGGGGGCTACGAGCAGTACTTC
TRBV11-1	-	TRBJ2-3	TRBD1	CASSLGTGSDTQYF	TGTGCCAGCAGCTTAGGGACAGGGTCAGATACGCAGTATTTT
TRBV2	few	TRBJ1-2	TRBD1	CASSGQGYGYTF	TGTGCCAGCAGCGGACAGGGGTATGGCTACACCTTC
TRBV5-4	-	TRBJ2-7	-	CASSLEAGEPTHVYEQYF	TGTGCCAGCAGCTTGGAGGCAGGGGAACCCACTCATGTTTACGAGCAGTACTTC
TRBV5-4	-	TRBJ1-4	-	CASSSQRGERTNEKLFF	TGTGCCAGCAGCTCTCAAAGGGGCGAGAGGACTAATGAAAAACTGTTTTTT
TRBV5-1	-	TRBJ1-3	TRBD1	CASSLGQGHGNTIYF	TGCGCCAGCAGCTTGGGACAGGGCCATGGAAACACCATATATTTT
TRBV5-1	-	TRBJ2-5	-	CASSLGNEGPETQYF	TGCGCCAGCAGCTTGGGGAACGAGGGCCCGGAGACCCAGTACTTC
TRBV2	-	TRBJ2-3	-	CASRVAQRTDTQYF	TGTGCCAGCAGGGTAGCGCAGCGCACAGATACGCAGTATTTT
TRBV7-9	-	TRBJ2-1	TRBD2	CASGITSGGDEQFF	TGTGCCAGCGGGATAACTAGCGGGGGCGATGAGCAGTTCTTC
TRBV21-1	-	TRBJ2-7	-	CASSKRLGQGAANVSYEQYF	TGTGCCAGCAGCAAGCGACTGGGGCAGGGGGCGGCAAACGTCTCCTACGAGCAGTACTTC
TRBV30	-	TRBJ1-5	-	CACNLQGQSNQPQHF	TGTGCCTGTAACCTACAGGGTCAGAGCAATCAGCCCCAGCATTTT
TRBV5-6	-	TRBJ1-6	-	CASSPGGGSYNSPLHF	TGTGCCAGCAGCCCTGGGGGGGGCTCCTATAATTCACCCCTCCACTTT
TRBV7-2	once	TRBJ1-1	-	CASSLDARSLNTEAFF	TGTGCCAGCAGCTTAGACGCTAGATCGTTGAACACTGAAGCTTTCTTT
TRBV14	-	TRBJ2-5	-	CASSQVNPGPYDF	TGTGCCAGCAGCCAAGTGAACCCGGGACCCTACGACTTC
TRBV30	-	TRBJ2-2	TRBD2	CAWSIERGGYTGELFF	TGTGCCTGGAGTATTGAGCGGGGGGGCTACACCGGGGAGCTGTTTTTT
TRBV18	-	TRBJ2-7	TRBD1	CASSPGTGTYEQYF	TGTGCCAGCTCACCGGGGACAGGCACCTACGAGCAGTACTTC
TRBV6-4	-	TRBJ1-2	-	CASSDGCGYTF	TGTGCCAGCAGTGATGGGTGTGGCTACACCTTC
TRBV28	once	TRBJ2-2	TRBD2	CASGRAVVGELFF	TGTGCCAGCGGGAGGGCCGTCGTCGGGGAGCTGTTTTTT
TRBV6-6	-	TRBJ2-1	TRBD2	CASSSWGLAAYNEQFF	TGTGCCAGCAGTTCTTGGGGACTAGCGGCCTACAATGAGCAGTTCTTC
TRBV6-1	once	TRBJ2-3	TRBD1	CASSVGQSTDTQYF	TGTGCCAGCAGTGTGGGACAGAGCACAGATACGCAGTATTTT
TRBV27	-	TRBJ1-6	-	CASRTGGSALHF	TGTGCCAGCAGGACCGGGGGTTCGGCCCTCCACTTT
TRBV9	-	TRBJ2-3	TRBD2	CASSVSAGGTDTQYF	TGTGCCAGCAGCGTATCCGCGGGGGGAACAGATACGCAGTATTTT
TRBV30	-	TRBJ2-2	-	CAWRQVRNTGELFF	TGTGCCTGGAGACAGGTTAGGAACACCGGGGAGCTGTTTTTT
TRBV19	-	TRBJ1-2	-	CASSIGKGRAYGYTF	TGTGCCAGTAGTATAGGTAAGGGTAGGGCCTATGGCTACACCTTC
TRBV4-1	-	TRBJ1-2	TRBD1	CASSPTGGTGGYTF	TGCGCCAGCAGCCCGACAGGGGGAACGGGTGGCTACACCTTC
TRBV5-1	-	TRBJ1-1	TRBD1	CASSLRGQGSTEAFF	TGCGCCAGCAGCTTAAGGGGACAGGGTAGCACTGAAGCTTTCTTT
TRBV5-4	-	TRBJ2-3	TRBD2	CASSSGLAGRLKEGTDTQYF	TGTGCCAGCAGCTCCGGACTAGCGGGACGGTTGAAAGAAGGCACAGATACGCAGTATTTT
TRBV30	-	TRBJ2-7	TRBD1	CAWSRTGRAYEQYF	TGTGCCTGGAGTCGGACAGGGCGGGCGTACGAGCAGTACTTC
TRBV10-3	-	TRBJ2-5	TRBD1	CAISPGGQETQYF	TGTGCCATCAGTCCAGGGGGCCAAGAGACCCAGTACTTC
TRBV28	-	TRBJ2-7	-	CASSHSYEQYF	TGTGCCAGCAGCCATTCCTACGAGCAGTACTTC
TRBV7-9	-	TRBJ1-1	TRBD1	CASSSPGQGITEAFF	TGTGCCAGCAGCTCCCCGGGACAGGGTATCACTGAAGCTTTCTTT
TRBV4-3	-	TRBJ2-1	-	CASSQASALFSYNEQFF	TGCGCCAGCAGCCAAGCAAGCGCACTCTTCTCCTACAATGAGCAGTTCTTC
TRBV9	once	TRBJ2-2	TRBD1	CASMRTGNTGELFF	TGTGCCAGCATGAGGACAGGGAACACCGGGGAGCTGTTTTTT
TRBV30	once	TRBJ1-3	-	CAWTGTRNTIYF	TGTGCCTGGACAGGGACGAGGAACACCATATATTTT
TRBV5-1	-	TRBJ2-1	-	CASSLGPYNEQFF	TGCGCCAGCAGCTTGGGTCCCTACAATGAGCAGTTCTTC
TRBV7-2	-	TRBJ2-5	-	CASSPRGPRGETQYF	TGTGCCAGCAGCCCCCGGGGGCCCAGGGGGGAGACCCAGTACTTC
TRBV13	once	TRBJ2-1	TRBD2	CASSYASGRAEQFF	TGTGCCAGCAGCTACGCTAGCGGGAGGGCTGAGCAGTTCTTC
TRBV5-4	-	TRBJ2-7	TRBD1	CASSSGRSGGPYEQYF	TGTGCCAGCAGCTCAGGAAGATCAGGGGGACCCTACGAGCAGTACTTC
TRBV7-3	once	TRBJ2-5	-	CASSRSGGLQETQYF	TGTGCCAGCAGCCGGTCCGGCGGGCTACAAGAGACCCAGTACTTC
TRBV5-1	-	TRBJ2-7	-	CASSPGDRSSYEQYF	TGCGCCAGCAGCCCCGGGGATCGAAGCTCCTACGAGCAGTACTTC
TRBV9	-	TRBJ2-1	TRBD2	CASSVSGSSYNEQFF	TGTGCCAGCAGCGTTAGCGGGAGCTCCTACAATGAGCAGTTCTTC
TRBV5-1	-	TRBJ2-5	TRBD2	CASSYLAGEQETQYF	TGCGCCAGCAGCTACTTAGCGGGAGAACAAGAGACCCAGTACTTC
TRBV5-6	-	TRBJ1-5	-	CASSLLGLGQPQHF	TGTGCCAGCAGCTTGCTAGGGTTAGGGCAGCCCCAGCATTTT
TRBV13	-	TRBJ2-5	TRBD2	CASSLVGTSGGLETQYF	TGTGCCAGCAGCTTAGTTGGGACTAGCGGGGGGCTAGAGACCCAGTACTTC
TRBV5-1	-	TRBJ1-3	-	CASSPSGQNFGRNTIYF	TGCGCCAGCAGCCCCTCGGGACAAAATTTCGGAAGAAACACCATATATTTT
TRBV15	-	TRBJ2-2	TRBD1	CATSKGQTTGELFF	TGTGCCACCAGCAAGGGACAGACCACCGGGGAGCTGTTTTTT
TRBV5-6	-	TRBJ2-7	TRBD2	CASSLGTSGYEQYF	TGTGCCAGCAGCTTAGGGACTAGCGGTTACGAGCAGTACTTC
TRBV4-3	-	TRBJ2-3	TRBD2	CASSRRLAGSDTQYF	TGCGCCAGCAGCCGACGACTAGCGGGGTCAGATACGCAGTATTTT
TRBV19	few	TRBJ1-6	TRBD1	CASMDRAGTPLHF	TGTGCCAGTATGGACAGGGCGGGGACACCCCTCCACTTT
TRBV30	once	TRBJ1-4	-	CAWSVLRGTATNEKLFF	TGTGCCTGGAGTGTACTCAGGGGTACAGCGACTAATGAAAAACTGTTTTTT
TRBV5-8	-	TRBJ2-5	-	CASSLRAVQETQYF	TGTGCCAGCAGCTTGAGAGCGGTCCAAGAGACCCAGTACTTC
TRBV19	-	TRBJ1-1	-	CASKGSYMNTEAFF	TGTGCCAGTAAGGGGTCATATATGAACACTGAAGCTTTCTTT
TRBV5-1	-	TRBJ2-5	TRBD2	CASSLDTSGGYQETQYF	TGCGCCAGCAGCTTGGACACTAGCGGGGGGTACCAAGAGACCCAGTACTTC
TRBV5-1	-	TRBJ1-1	-	CASSQIRTDSEAFF	TGCGCCAGCAGCCAGATTAGGACGGACTCTGAAGCTTTCTTT
TRBV6-5	-	TRBJ1-2	-	CASSYSYSPDGYTF	TGTGCCAGCAGTTACTCTTACTCACCAGATGGCTACACCTTC
TRBV13	-	TRBJ2-7	-	CASTRRESYEQYF	TGTGCCAGCACCCGAAGAGAGTCCTACGAGCAGTACTTC
TRBV4-1	-	TRBJ2-3	TRBD2	CASSLGTKDTDTQYF	TGCGCCAGCAGCCTCGGGACTAAAGACACAGATACGCAGTATTTT
TRBV2	-	TRBJ2-1	TRBD1	CASSEMTGLLNEQFF	TGTGCCAGCAGTGAAATGACAGGGTTATTGAATGAGCAGTTCTTC